These 5 T cell receptor beta chains were sequenced from one sample in a study of T cell clones after liver transplantation. Sequencing used immunoSEQ multiplex PCR; TCRdb keeps in-frame clones, though not all of them. The data hold roughly 50,000 clones, with around 85% observed a single time. This material consisted of CD4+ T cells from blood, taken before liver transplant. All receptors come from a human donor who received a liver transplant.

The chain employs TRBV9 and TRBJ2-7, with 7 bases fitting TRBD2. Germline CDR1 is SGDLS and CDR2 is YYNGEE. V shed 0 bases and J 4 bases; nucleotides not matched to a gene: 7. The CDR3 contains 15 residues. The CDR3 here is CASSVGPSGGYEQYF. As DNA, the CDR3 is TGTGCCAGCAGCGTAGGCCCTAGCGGAGGATACGAGCAGTACTTC.

This chain joins TRBV6-1 and TRBJ2-3; D not resolved. The germline V gene encodes CDR1 MNHNS and CDR2 SASEGT. Trimming shortened V by 5 bases and J by 5 bases, and 8 bases separated the two germline ends. This CDR3 comprises 12 residues. The CDR3 loop reads CASSRLGDTQYF. CDR3 nucleotide sequence: TGTGCCAGCAGTAGATTGGGAGATACGCAGTATTTT.

The rearrangement uses TRBV10-3 and TRBJ2-3, with 7 positions matching TRBD2. Germline V gives CDR1 ENHRY, CDR2 SYGVKD. V shed 3 bases and J 3 bases; nucleotides not matched to a gene: 6. This CDR3 is 15 amino acids long. The CDR3 reads CAISEGLAETDTQYF. For the CDR3, the DNA is TGTGCCATCAGTGAAGGGCTAGCGGAGACAGATACGCAGTATTTT.

The V call is TRBV6-6, the J call TRBJ1-5, with 10 bases identical to TRBD1. This CDR3 spans 16 amino acids. Unmatched junction bases numbered 10, after V lost 5 bases and J lost 6 bases. Looked up from germline, CDR1 is MNHNY and CDR2 is SVGAGI (reference sequence). The DNA for the CDR3 is TGTGCCAGCAGTAAAACGGACAGGGGGTATGGTCAGCCCCAGCATTTT. Translating it yields CASSKTDRGYGQPQHF.

This chain uses TRBV5-1 with TRBJ2-5, with D uncertain. Trimming pared 0 bases from V and 5 bases from J, leaving 8 bases between. Germline V gene data show CDR1 as SGHRS and CDR2 as YFSETQ. The CDR3 sequence is 13 residues long. The CDR3 DNA reads as TGCGCCAGCAGCTTGGGAAGCGAGGAGACCCAGTACTTC. As protein: CASSLGSEETQYF.